This T cell receptor beta chain originates from a study of early T cells in non-severe SARS-CoV-2 infection. This clonotype turned up a few times. Each cDNA molecule carried a unique molecular identifier. TCRdb ran MiXCR on the 5' RACE reads and lists one entry per CDR3 protein. The data show 90,000 to 120,000 distinct CDR3 sequences, with more than 9.5% seen just once and more than 6.5% held by the top ten. CDR3 length equals 15 residues. V was pared by 4 bases and J by 5 bases, with 18 bases between. From germline, CDR1 is SEHNR and CDR2 FQNEAQ (reference sequence). The sequenced sample consisted of whole blood. The sequence came from an adult who was a healthcare worker with PCR-confirmed SARS-CoV-2 infection or an uninfected control (not recorded which). The chain uses TRBV7-9 and TRBJ2-7; a possible D gene is TRBD2 (5 bases). The CDR3 here is CASSSFEGPLDEQYF. The CDR3 nucleotides read TGTGCCAGCAGCTCGTTTGAGGGTCCCTTGGACGAGCAGTACTTC.